Listed below are T cell receptor beta chains from one sample, sequenced in a study of response to subunit inactivated influenza vaccine. Each CDR3 protein gets one entry after TCRdb re-called the RT-PCR reads with MiXCR. The sample holds 150,000 to 200,000 distinct CDR3 sequences, roughly 8.7% seen once. The specimen was non-naive T cells sorted from PBMCs, collected on the day of vaccination. Receptor source: a man aged 50 to 59 who received an inactivated influenza vaccine. Both conserved end residues are part of each CDR3. D genes are given only for firm matches. Expanded clones are given a class, and other clones once, few, many or no size at all.

j_gene	d_gene	v_gene	abundance	CDR3nt	CDR3aa
TRBJ2-3	TRBD2	TRBV29-1	few	TGCAGCGTTAGTACCGGGACTACATCCTCAGATACGCAGTATTTT	CSVSTGTTSSDTQYF
TRBJ2-7	TRBD1	TRBV4-3	-	TGCGCCAGCAGCGTCACGGGACAGGGGGGCTCCGAGCAGTACTTC	CASSVTGQGGSEQYF
TRBJ2-3	TRBD1	TRBV20-1	-	TGCAGTGCTAGAGTTTGGCAGGGGGCCGGAGATACGCAGTATTTT	CSARVWQGAGDTQYF
TRBJ2-3	-	TRBV20-1	many	TGCAGTGCTAGAGACGGCGGGGGCACAGATACGCAGTATTTT	CSARDGGGTDTQYF
TRBJ1-1	TRBD1	TRBV7-2	-	TGTGCCAGCAGCTGGTCCCGAGACAGGGACACTGAAGCTTTCTTT	CASSWSRDRDTEAFF
TRBJ2-1	-	TRBV7-9	many	TGTGCCAGCAGCTCCCATTCCCTGCCCAATGAGCAGTTCTTC	CASSSHSLPNEQFF
TRBJ2-1	-	TRBV9	many	TGTGCCAGCAGCGCACTCCGGGCCGACAATGAGCAGTTCTTC	CASSALRADNEQFF
TRBJ2-5	TRBD2	TRBV6-1	few	TGTGCCAGCAGTCGGACTAGCGGGGGGGATCAAGAGACCCAGTACTTC	CASSRTSGGDQETQYF
TRBJ1-1	-	TRBV5-1	many	TGTGCCAGCAGCTTAGCGGACTTGAACACTGAAGCTTTCTTT	CASSLADLNTEAFF
TRBJ2-2	-	TRBV24-1	many	TGTGCCACAAGTAACAGGGCCGGGGAGCTGTTTTTT	CATSNRAGELFF
TRBJ2-1	-	TRBV4-3	many	TGCGCCAGCAGCCAATTCTCAGGACTACCGGAGCAGTTCTTC	CASSQFSGLPEQFF
TRBJ2-7	-	TRBV28	-	TGTGCCAGCAGTTCCACGGAAAGGGAGCAGTACTTC	CASSSTEREQYF
TRBJ2-5	TRBD1	TRBV30	-	TGTGCCTGGGCCTTAGGGGGCTTTGAGACCCAGTACTTC	CAWALGGFETQYF
TRBJ2-5	-	TRBV11-1	few	TGTGCCAGCAGCTTACTAGGCCGGCGGGAGACCCAGTACTTC	CASSLLGRRETQYF
TRBJ2-2	-	TRBV11-3	-	TGTGCCAGCAGCAAGTCATTCCTCGGGGAGCTGTTTTTT	CASSKSFLGELFF
TRBJ2-5	-	TRBV7-2	medium-sized	TGTGCCAGCAGCTTAGATTCTCAAGAGACCCAGTACTTC	CASSLDSQETQYF
TRBJ2-1	-	TRBV21-1	few	TGTGCCAGCAGCAAGGGATTCTCTAGCGGGAGGCCCTCAAGTGCTGAGCAGTTCTTC	CASSKGFSSGRPSSAEQFF